A selection of T cell receptor beta chains follows, all from one sample in a study of CD8 T cells in Susac syndrome. TCRdb fed the immunoSEQ multiplex PCR reads into MiXCR, producing one record per CDR3 protein. The top ten clones hold under 0.25% of a sample with approximately 130,000 distinct CDR3 sequences, about 90% of them seen once. The sequenced sample was CD8+ T cells from PBMCs. The receptors come from a human donor with multiple sclerosis. The CDR3 runs from the conserved cysteine through the conserved F or W. Each record gives: J gene, clone size, D gene, V gene, CDR3 protein, CDR3 DNA. D genes are given only for firm matches. For some rows the clone size is stated as once, few or many, or as a class when expanded; others skip it.

TRBJ2-7 NA NA TRBV20-1 CSAMAGMAYEQYF TGCAGTGCGATGGCGGGAATGGCTTACGAGCAGTACTTC
TRBJ2-2 once TRBD1 TRBV19 CASTPTGSGELFF TGTGCCAGTACCCCGACAGGGTCCGGGGAGCTGTTTTTT
TRBJ2-2 once NA TRBV25-1 CASSDSTHGELFF TGTGCCAGCAGTGACTCGACGCACGGGGAGCTGTTTTTT
TRBJ2-2 NA TRBD1 TRBV29-1 CSAQTGVRTGELFF TGCAGCGCCCAGACAGGGGTACGGACCGGGGAGCTGTTTTTT
TRBJ2-7 NA TRBD1 TRBV29-1 CSVAGQGYEQYF TGCAGCGTTGCGGGACAGGGCTACGAGCAGTACTTC
TRBJ2-7 NA NA TRBV28 CASIPEGGSYEQYF TGTGCCAGCATCCCAGAGGGGGGCTCCTACGAGCAGTACTTC
TRBJ2-2 NA NA TRBV30 CAWDPGLQTGELFF TGTGCCTGGGATCCGGGACTTCAAACCGGGGAGCTGTTTTTT
TRBJ2-1 NA NA TRBV20-1 CSARDISRYNEQFF TGCAGTGCTAGAGATATCAGCCGCTACAATGAGCAGTTCTTC
TRBJ1-2 NA NA TRBV5-4 CASSLEGDGYTF TGTGCCAGCAGCTTGGAGGGGGATGGCTACACCTTC
TRBJ1-1 NA NA TRBV2 CASRTRGPEAFF TGTGCCAGCAGGACTCGTGGCCCTGAAGCTTTCTTT
TRBJ2-7 NA NA TRBV28 CASRAGAGSYEQYF TGTGCCAGCAGGGCAGGGGCAGGCTCCTACGAGCAGTACTTC
TRBJ2-1 NA NA TRBV19 CASSILDGSYNEQFF TGTGCCAGTAGTATTCTGGATGGCTCCTACAATGAGCAGTTCTTC
TRBJ1-2 NA NA TRBV19 CASSMTVDYGYTF TGTGCCAGTAGTATGACAGTTGACTATGGCTACACCTTC
TRBJ2-2 NA NA TRBV12-5 CASGAVLGTNTGELFF TGTGCTAGTGGTGCCGTCCTCGGGACAAACACCGGGGAGCTGTTTTTT
TRBJ2-3 NA NA TRBV15 CATSRGSDTQYF TGTGCCACCAGCAGGGGTTCAGATACGCAGTATTTT
TRBJ1-5 NA NA TRBV13 CASSEGGVGGNQPQHF TGTGCCAGCAGTGAGGGTGGTGTTGGAGGCAATCAGCCCCAGCATTTT
TRBJ2-1 NA TRBD2 TRBV4-3 CASSQDRGLAGFEGNEQFF TGCGCCAGCAGCCAAGATCGGGGACTAGCGGGTTTCGAGGGCAATGAGCAGTTCTTC
TRBJ1-1 NA NA TRBV7-8 CASSRDGSHMNTEAFF TGTGCCAGCAGCCGGGACGGGAGTCACATGAACACTGAAGCTTTCTTT
TRBJ2-7 NA TRBD2 TRBV30 CAWEDWGGSSYEQYF TGTGCCTGGGAGGATTGGGGGGGGAGCTCCTACGAGCAGTACTTC
TRBJ1-5 NA NA TRBV7-9 CASSLGTAPNQPQHF TGTGCCAGCAGCCTAGGGACGGCGCCCAATCAGCCCCAGCATTTT
TRBJ2-3 NA NA TRBV27 CASSLGTRSTQYF TGTGCCAGCAGTTTAGGTACCCGGTCTACGCAGTATTTT
TRBJ2-6 NA NA TRBV6-2/TRBV6-3 CASSYKVPSGANVLTF TGTGCCAGCAGTTACAAGGTCCCCTCTGGGGCCAACGTCCTGACTTTC
TRBJ1-4 NA NA TRBV4-2 CASSQISGEGLFF TGTGCCAGCAGCCAAATCTCCGGGGAGGGACTGTTTTTT
TRBJ1-5 NA NA TRBV19 CASSMASPPGNQPQHF TGTGCCAGTAGTATGGCCAGCCCCCCAGGCAATCAGCCCCAGCATTTT
TRBJ2-7 NA NA TRBV7-9 CASSLDRSSYEQYF TGTGCCAGCAGCTTGGATCGGAGCTCCTACGAGCAGTACTTC
TRBJ1-4 NA NA TRBV24-1 CATTDRTNEKLFF TGTGCCACCACTGACAGGACTAATGAAAAACTGTTTTTT
TRBJ2-1 NA NA TRBV16 CASSQLAPGNEQFF TGTGCCAGCAGCCAATTGGCCCCCGGGAATGAGCAGTTCTTC
TRBJ2-1 NA NA TRBV7-9 CASSLDDEQFF TGTGCCAGCAGCCTAGACGATGAGCAGTTCTTC
TRBJ2-5 NA NA TRBV20-1 CSASQGQETQYF TGCAGTGCTAGCCAGGGACAAGAGACCCAGTACTTC
TRBJ2-1 NA TRBD2 TRBV6-1 CASSEGLVSEQFF TGTGCCAGCAGTGAGGGACTAGTCTCTGAGCAGTTCTTC
TRBJ1-4 NA NA TRBV13 CASSPQGPANEKLFF TGTGCCAGCAGCCCACAGGGTCCGGCTAATGAAAAACTGTTTTTT